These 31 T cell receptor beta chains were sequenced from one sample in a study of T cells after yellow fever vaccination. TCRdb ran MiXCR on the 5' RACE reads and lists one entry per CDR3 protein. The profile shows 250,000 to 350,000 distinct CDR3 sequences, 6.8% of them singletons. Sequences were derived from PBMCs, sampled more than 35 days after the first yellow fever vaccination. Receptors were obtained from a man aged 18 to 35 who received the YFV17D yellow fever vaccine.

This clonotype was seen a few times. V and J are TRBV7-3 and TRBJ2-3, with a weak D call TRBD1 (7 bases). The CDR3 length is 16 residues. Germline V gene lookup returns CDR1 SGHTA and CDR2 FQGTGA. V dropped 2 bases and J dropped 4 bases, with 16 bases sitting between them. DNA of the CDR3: TGTGCCAGCAGCTTACGTCGACAGGGAGGCCCAGATACGCAGTATTTT. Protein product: CASSLRRQGGPDTQYF.

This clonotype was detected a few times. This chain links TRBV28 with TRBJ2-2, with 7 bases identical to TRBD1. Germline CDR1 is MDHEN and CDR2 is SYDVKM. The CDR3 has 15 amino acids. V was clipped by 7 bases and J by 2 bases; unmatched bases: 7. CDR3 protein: CASIPGQLNTGELFF. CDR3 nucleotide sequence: TGTGCCAGCATACCGGGACAGCTCAACACCGGGGAGCTGTTTTTT. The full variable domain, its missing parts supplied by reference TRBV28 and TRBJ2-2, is DVKVTQSSRYLVKRTGEKVFLECVQDMDHENMFWYRQDPGLGLRLIYFSYDVKMKEKGDIPEGYSVSREKKERFSLILESASTNQTSMYLCASIPGQLNTGELFFGEGSRLTVL.

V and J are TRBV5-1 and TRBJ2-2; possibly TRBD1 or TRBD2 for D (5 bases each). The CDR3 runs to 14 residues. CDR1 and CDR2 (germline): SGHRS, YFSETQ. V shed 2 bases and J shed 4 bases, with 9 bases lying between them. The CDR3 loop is CASSFRGATGELFF. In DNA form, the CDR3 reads TGCGCCAGCAGCTTCCGAGGGGCCACCGGGGAGCTGTTTTTT.

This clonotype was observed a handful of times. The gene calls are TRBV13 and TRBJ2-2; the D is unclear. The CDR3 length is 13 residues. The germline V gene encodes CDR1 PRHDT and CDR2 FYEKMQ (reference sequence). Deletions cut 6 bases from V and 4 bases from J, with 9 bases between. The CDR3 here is CASRIPGTGELFF. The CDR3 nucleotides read TGTGCCAGCAGGATCCCGGGCACCGGGGAGCTGTTTTTT.

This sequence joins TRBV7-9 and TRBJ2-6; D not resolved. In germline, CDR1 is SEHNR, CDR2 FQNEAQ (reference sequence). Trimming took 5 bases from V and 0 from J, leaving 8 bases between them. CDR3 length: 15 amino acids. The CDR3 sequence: CASSQITSGANVLTF. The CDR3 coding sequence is TGTGCCAGCAGCCAAATTACCTCTGGGGCCAACGTCCTGACTTTC.

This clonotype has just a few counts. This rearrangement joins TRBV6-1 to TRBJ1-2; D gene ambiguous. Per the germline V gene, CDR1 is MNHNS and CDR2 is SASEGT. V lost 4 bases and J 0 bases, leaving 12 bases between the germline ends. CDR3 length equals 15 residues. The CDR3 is CASSVRAEANYGYTF. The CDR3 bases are TGTGCCAGCAGTGTGCGGGCCGAAGCTAACTATGGCTACACCTTC.

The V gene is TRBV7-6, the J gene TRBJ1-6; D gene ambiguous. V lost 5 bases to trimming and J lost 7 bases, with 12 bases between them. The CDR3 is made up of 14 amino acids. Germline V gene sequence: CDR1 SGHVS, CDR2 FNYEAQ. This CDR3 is CASSQQGRNSPLHF. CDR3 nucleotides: TGTGCCAGCAGCCAGCAAGGGAGGAATTCACCCCTCCACTTT.

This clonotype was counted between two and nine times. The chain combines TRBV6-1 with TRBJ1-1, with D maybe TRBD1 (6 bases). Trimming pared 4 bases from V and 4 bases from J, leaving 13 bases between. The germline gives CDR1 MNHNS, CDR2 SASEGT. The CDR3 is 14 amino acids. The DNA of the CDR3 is TGTGCCAGCAGTGGCACAGGGAAGGCCACTGAAGCTTTCTTT. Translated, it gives CASSGTGKATEAFF.

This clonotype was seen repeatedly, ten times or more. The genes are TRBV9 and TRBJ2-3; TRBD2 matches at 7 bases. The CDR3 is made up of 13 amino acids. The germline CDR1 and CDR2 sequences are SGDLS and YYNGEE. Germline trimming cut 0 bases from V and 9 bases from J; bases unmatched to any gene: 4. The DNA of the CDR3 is TGTGCCAGCAGCGTAGTCGGACTAGGGACGCAGTATTTT. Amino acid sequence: CASSVVGLGTQYF.

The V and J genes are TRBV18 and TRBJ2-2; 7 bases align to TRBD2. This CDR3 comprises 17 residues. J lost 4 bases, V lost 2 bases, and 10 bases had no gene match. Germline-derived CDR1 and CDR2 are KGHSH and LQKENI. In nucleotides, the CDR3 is TGTGCCAGCTCACCAAACACGGCTAGCGGTGGCACCGGGGAGCTGTTTTTT. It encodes CASSPNTASGGTGELFF. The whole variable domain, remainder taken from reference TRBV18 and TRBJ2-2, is NAGVMQNPRHLVRRRGQEARLRCSPMKGHSHVYWYRQLPEEGLKFMVYLQKENIIDESGMPKERFSAEFPKEGPSILRIQQVVRGDSAAYFCASSPNTASGGTGELFFGEGSRLTVL.

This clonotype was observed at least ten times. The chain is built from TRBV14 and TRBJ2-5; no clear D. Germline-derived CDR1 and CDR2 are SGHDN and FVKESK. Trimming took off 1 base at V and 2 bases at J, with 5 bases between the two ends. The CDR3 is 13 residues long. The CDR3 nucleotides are TGTGCCAGCAGCCAAGTGGATCAAGAGACCCAGTACTTC. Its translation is CASSQVDQETQYF.

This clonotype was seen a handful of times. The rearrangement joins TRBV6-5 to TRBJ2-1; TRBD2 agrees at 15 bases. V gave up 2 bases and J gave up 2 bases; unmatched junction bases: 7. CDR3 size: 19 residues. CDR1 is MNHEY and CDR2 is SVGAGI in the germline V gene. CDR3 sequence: CASSYQGLAGGVTYNEQFF. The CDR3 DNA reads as TGTGCCAGCAGTTACCAGGGACTAGCGGGGGGTGTCACCTACAATGAGCAGTTCTTC.

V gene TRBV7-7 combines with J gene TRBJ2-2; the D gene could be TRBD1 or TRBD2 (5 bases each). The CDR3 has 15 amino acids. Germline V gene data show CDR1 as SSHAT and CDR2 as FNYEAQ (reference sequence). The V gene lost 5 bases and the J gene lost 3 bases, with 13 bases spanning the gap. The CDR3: CASSPGTGHTGELFF. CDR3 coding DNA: TGTGCCAGCAGCCCCGGCACGGGGCACACCGGGGAGCTGTTTTTT.

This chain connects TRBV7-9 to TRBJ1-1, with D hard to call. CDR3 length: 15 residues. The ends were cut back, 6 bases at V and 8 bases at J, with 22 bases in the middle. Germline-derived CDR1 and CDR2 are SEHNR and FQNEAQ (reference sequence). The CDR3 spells CASSPTNPGNVEAFF. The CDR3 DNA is TGTGCCAGCAGTCCTACAAATCCTGGCAATGTAGAAGCTTTCTTT.

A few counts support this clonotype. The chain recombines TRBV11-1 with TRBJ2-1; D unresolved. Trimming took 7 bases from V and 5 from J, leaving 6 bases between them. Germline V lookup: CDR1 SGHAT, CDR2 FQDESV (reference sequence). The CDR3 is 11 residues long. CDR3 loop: CASTADNEQFF. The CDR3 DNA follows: TGTGCCAGCACCGCTGACAATGAGCAGTTCTTC.

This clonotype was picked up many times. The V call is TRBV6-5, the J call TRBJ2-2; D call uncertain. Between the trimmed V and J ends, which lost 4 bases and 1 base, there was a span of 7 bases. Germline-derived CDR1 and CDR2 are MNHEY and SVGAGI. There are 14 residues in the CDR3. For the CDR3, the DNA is TGTGCCAGCAGTTCCATACTGAACACCGGGGAGCTGTTTTTT. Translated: CASSSILNTGELFF.

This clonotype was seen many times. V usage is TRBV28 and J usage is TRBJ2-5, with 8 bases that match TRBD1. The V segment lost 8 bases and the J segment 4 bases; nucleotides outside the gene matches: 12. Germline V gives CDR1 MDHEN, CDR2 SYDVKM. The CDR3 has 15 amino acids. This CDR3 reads CASSADRGRGETQYF. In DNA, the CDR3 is TGTGCCAGCTCTGCTGACAGGGGCAGGGGAGAGACCCAGTACTTC.

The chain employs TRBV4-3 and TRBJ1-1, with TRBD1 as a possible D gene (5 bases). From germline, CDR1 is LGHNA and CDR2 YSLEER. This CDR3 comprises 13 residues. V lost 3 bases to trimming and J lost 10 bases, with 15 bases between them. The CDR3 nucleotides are TGCGCCAGCAGCCAGGGACTGCTGAAGGCAGCTTTCTTT. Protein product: CASSQGLLKAAFF.

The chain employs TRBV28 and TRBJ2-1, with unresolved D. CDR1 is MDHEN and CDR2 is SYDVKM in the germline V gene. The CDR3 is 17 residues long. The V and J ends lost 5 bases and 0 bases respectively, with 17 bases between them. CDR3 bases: TGTGCCAGCAGTCCGAGTGGCCAGACCCCCTCCTACAATGAGCAGTTCTTC. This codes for CASSPSGQTPSYNEQFF.

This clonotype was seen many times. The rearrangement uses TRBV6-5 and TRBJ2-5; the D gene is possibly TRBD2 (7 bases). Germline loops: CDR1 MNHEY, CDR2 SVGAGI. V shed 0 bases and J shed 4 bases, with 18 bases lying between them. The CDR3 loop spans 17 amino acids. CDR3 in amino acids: CASSYSTGGPGGETQYF. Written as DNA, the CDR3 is TGTGCCAGCAGTTACTCCACCGGGGGGCCGGGGGGAGAGACCCAGTACTTC.

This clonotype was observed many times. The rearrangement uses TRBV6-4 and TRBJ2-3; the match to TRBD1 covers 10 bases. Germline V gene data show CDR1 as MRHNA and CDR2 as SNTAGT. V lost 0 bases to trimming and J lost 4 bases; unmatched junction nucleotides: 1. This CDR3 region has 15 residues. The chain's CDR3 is CASSDSTGGADTQYF. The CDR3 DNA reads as TGTGCCAGCAGTGACTCGACAGGGGGCGCAGATACGCAGTATTTT.

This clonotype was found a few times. Written as DNA, the CDR3 is TGCAGCGTTGAAGACACGGGTGAAGCTTTCTTT. Translated, it gives CSVEDTGEAFF. The J gene is TRBJ1-1, the V gene TRBV29-1; no reliable D call. V was trimmed by 0 bases and J by 7 bases, leaving 6 bases between them. The CDR3 consists of 11 residues. The germline V gene encodes CDR1 SQVTM and CDR2 ANQGSEA.

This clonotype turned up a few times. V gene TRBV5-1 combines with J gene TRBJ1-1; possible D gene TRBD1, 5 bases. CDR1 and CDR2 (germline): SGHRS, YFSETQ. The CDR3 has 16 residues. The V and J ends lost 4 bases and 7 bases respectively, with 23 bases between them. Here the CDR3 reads CASSAGQSRQIGEAFF. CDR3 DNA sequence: TGCGCCAGCAGCGCGGGGCAGTCACGACAGATCGGTGAAGCTTTCTTT.

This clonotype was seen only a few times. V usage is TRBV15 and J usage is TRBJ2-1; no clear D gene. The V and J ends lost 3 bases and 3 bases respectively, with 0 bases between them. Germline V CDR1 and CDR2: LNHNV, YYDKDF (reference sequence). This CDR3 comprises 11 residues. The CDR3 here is CATSSYNEQFF. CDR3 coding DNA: TGTGCCACCAGCAGCTACAATGAGCAGTTCTTC. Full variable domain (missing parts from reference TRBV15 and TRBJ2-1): DAMVIQNPRYQVTQFGKPVTLSCSQTLNHNVMYWYQQKSSQAPKLLFHYYDKDFNNEADTPDNFQSRRPNTSFCFLDIRSPGLGDTAMYLCATSSYNEQFFGPGTRLTVL.

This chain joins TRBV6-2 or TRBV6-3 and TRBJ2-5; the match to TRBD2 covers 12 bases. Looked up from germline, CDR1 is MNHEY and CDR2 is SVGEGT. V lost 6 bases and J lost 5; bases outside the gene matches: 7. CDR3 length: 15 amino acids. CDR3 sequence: CASSRRLAGVETQYF. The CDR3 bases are TGTGCCAGCAGCCGCCGACTAGCGGGGGTGGAGACCCAGTACTTC.

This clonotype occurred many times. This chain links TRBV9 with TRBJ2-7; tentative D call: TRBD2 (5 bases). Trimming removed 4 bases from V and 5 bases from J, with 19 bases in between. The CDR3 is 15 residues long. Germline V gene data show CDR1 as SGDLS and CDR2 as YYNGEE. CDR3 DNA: TGTGCCAGCAGCCCCCGCGGCGTCCGGGATGACGAGCAGTACTTC. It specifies CASSPRGVRDDEQYF.

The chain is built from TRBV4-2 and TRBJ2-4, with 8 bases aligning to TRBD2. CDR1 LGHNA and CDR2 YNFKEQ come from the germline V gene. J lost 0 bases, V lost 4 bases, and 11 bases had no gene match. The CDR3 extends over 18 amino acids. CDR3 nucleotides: TGTGCCAGCAGCCCGGGGGGGGCGGGTGTTCTAGCCAAAAACATTCAGTACTTC. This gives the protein CASSPGGAGVLAKNIQYF.

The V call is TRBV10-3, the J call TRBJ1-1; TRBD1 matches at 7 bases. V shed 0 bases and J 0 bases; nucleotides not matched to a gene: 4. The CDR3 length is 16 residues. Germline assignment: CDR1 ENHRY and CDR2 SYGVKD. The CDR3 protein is CAISESDTGVNTEAFF. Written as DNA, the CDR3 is TGTGCCATCAGTGAGTCCGATACAGGGGTGAACACTGAAGCTTTCTTT.

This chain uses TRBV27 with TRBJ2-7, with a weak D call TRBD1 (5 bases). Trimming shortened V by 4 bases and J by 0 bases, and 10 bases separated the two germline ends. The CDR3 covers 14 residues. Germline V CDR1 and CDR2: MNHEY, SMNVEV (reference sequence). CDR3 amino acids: CASSYRGLSYEQYF. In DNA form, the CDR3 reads TGTGCCAGCAGTTATAGGGGCCTCTCCTACGAGCAGTACTTC.

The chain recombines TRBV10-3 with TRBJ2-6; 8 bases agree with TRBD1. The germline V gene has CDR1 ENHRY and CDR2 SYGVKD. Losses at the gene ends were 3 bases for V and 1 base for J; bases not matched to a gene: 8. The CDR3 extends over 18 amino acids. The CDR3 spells CAISDNRGTRSGANVLTF. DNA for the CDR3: TGTGCCATCAGTGATAACAGGGGGACCCGATCTGGGGCCAACGTCCTGACTTTC.

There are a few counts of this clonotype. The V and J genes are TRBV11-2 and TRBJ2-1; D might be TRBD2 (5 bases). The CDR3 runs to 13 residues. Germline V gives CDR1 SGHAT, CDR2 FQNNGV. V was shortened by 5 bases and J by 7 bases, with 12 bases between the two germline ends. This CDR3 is CASSPFPGNEQFF. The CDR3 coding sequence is TGTGCCAGCAGCCCATTTCCGGGGAATGAGCAGTTCTTC.